The TCR beta chain described here comes from a study of metastatic and nonmetastatic thyroid tumors. Study overall: Repertoire data that came from the blood and tumor or nodule tissue of malignant and benign thyroid patients were compared.

The entire patient cohort was treatment-naive prior to thyroid surgery. This clone was recorded at least ten times. No antigen is known for it. Study-wide findings and caveats: Patients with malignant thyroid tumors reportedly had significantly higher TCR beta diversity than those with benign nodules, in blood and tumor.

Per the authors' pipeline: Building a distant-metastasis classifier for papillary thyroid cancer drew on CDR3 differences across clinicopathological groups. TCRdb re-analyzed the PCR reads using MiXCR. What appears here as the V and J calls and clone size reflects TCRdb's work, not the paper's. The profile shows about 90,000 clones, approximately 9% of them singletons. Input material: blood. The receptor comes from a female donor with papillary thyroid cancer or a benign thyroid nodule (not recorded which). Some clones in this sample may be carry-over from other donors' samples.

The CDR3 DNA sequence: TGTGCCAGCAAACAGGGAGGAAACACCGGGGAGCTGTTTTTT. Protein sequence: CASKQGGNTGELFF. The rearrangement uses TRBV6-1 and TRBJ2-2, with D perhaps given as TRBD1 or TRBD2 (6 bases each). The V and J ends lost 7 bases and 2 bases respectively, with 11 bases between them. The CDR3 is 14 amino acids. Germline V gene lookup returns CDR1 MNHNS and CDR2 SASEGT.